One and the same sample provided the 3 T cell receptor beta chains below, sequenced in a study of blood T cell repertoires in COVID-19. Clones were sequenced by immunoSEQ multiplex PCR, and TCRdb holds only the in-frame ones, with some missing. The sample holds about 160,000 clones, approximately 90% seen once. Sequencing was performed on peripheral blood. The receptors derive from a man between 18 and 35 years old with acute or convalescent COVID-19.

The chain links TRBV11-2 to TRBJ1-1; weak D call: TRBD1 (5 bases). Trimming cost V 0 bases and J 6 bases, with 11 bases left between them. The CDR3 contains 14 residues. Per germline, CDR1 SGHAT and CDR2 FQNNGV. The CDR3 nucleotides read TGTGCCAGCAGCTTAGATCAAGTAGGGGCTGAAGCTTTCTTT. It encodes CASSLDQVGAEAFF.

V usage is TRBV14 and J usage is TRBJ1-6; no definite D call. The CDR3 loop spans 18 amino acids. V gave up 0 bases and J gave up 0 bases, with 12 bases separating them. Germline CDR1 and CDR2: SGHDN and FVKESK. CDR3: CASSQELPSYSYNSPLHF. CDR3 sequence (DNA): TGTGCCAGCAGCCAAGAATTGCCAAGCTACTCCTATAATTCACCCCTCCACTTT. The full variable domain, rest sourced from reference TRBV14 and TRBJ1-6, is EAGVTQFPSHSVIEKGQTVTLRCDPISGHDNLYWYRRVMGKEIKFLLHFVKESKQDESGMPNNRFLAERTGGTYSTLKVQPAELEDSGVYFCASSQELPSYSYNSPLHFGNGTRLTVT.

The chain joins TRBV5-1 to TRBJ2-1, with 7 bases matching TRBD1. The V and J ends lost 1 base and 5 bases, in that order; junction bases with no gene match: 12. This CDR3 spans 17 amino acids. Germline V gene lookup returns CDR1 SGHRS and CDR2 YFSETQ. In DNA, the CDR3 is TGCGCCAGCAGCTTGAGGGCTGGGGGACAGAGAGACAATGAGCAGTTCTTC. This sequence encodes CASSLRAGGQRDNEQFF.